This T cell receptor beta chain appears in the sequencing data of a study of blood T cell repertoires in COVID-19. Overall study context: Acute and convalescent COVID-19 samples came from the United States, Italy and Spain. T cells, B-cell-depleted T cells, or PBMCs provided the cDNA or gDNA that served as material.

The sample holds one count of this clone. The authors' processing: Nucleated cell counts were estimated from reference gene primer amplification. Sequenced by immunoSEQ multiplex PCR; TCRdb stores in-frame clones only, minus some. V, J and clone size are those of that table, while D and trimming were read from the DNA. This table has around 30,000 clones, more than 70% appearing once. The source of this sequence is a human donor in a cohort sampled during active COVID-19. The sequencing sample was made of peripheral blood.

CDR3 nucleotides: TGCGCCAGCAGCCAAGAGGTCCTAGCGAGGTACGAGCAGTACTTC. Translated: CASSQEVLARYEQYF. The rearrangement links TRBV4-1 to TRBJ2-7; TRBD2 is a possible D gene (6 bases). Germline values: CDR1 MGHRA, CDR2 YSYEKL. Trimming took off 0 bases at V and 4 bases at J, with 13 bases between the two ends. This CDR3 is 15 amino acids long.